Listed here are 32 T cell receptor beta chains from one sample, sequenced in a study of T cells in tuberculosis. Thawed, overnight-rested PBMC were stained with GMM-loaded CD1B tetramer, viability dye and anti-CD3, then sorted. C32 glucose monomycolate from Rhodococcus equi was loaded onto the CD1B tetramers. Clones were read by immunoSEQ multiplex PCR, and TCRdb kept only the in-frame ones, dropping some. The sample comprises 54,000 or so clones, 81% of which are singletons, and 9.5% to 15% rests with the top ten. Sequenced input: CD1b-GMM tetramer-negative cells sorted from PBMCs. All receptors derive from an adult woman with latent tuberculosis.

This clone was recorded once. The chain links TRBV11-2 to TRBJ2-2; 7 positions match TRBD1. CDR3 length: 16 residues. J lost 5 bases, V lost 3 bases, and 9 bases had no gene match. Germline CDR1 and CDR2: SGHAT and FQNNGV. CDR3 bases: TGTGCCAGCAGCTTCCGACAGGGCCGAGGGACCGGGGAGCTGTTTTTT. Protein sequence: CASSFRQGRGTGELFF. Based on the CDR3 plus reference TRBV11-2 and TRBJ2-2, the full variable domain is EAGVAQSPRYKIIEKRQSVAFWCNPISGHATLYWYQQILGQGPKLLIQFQNNGVVDDSQLPKDRFSAERLKGVDSTLKIQPAKLEDSAVYLCASSFRQGRGTGELFFGEGSRLTVL.

This chain connects TRBV6-6 to TRBJ1-3; no clear D. The length of the CDR3 is 16 residues. Germline loops: CDR1 MNHNY, CDR2 SVGAGI (reference sequence). The ends were cut back, 0 bases at V and 0 bases at J, with 9 bases in the middle. As DNA, the CDR3 is TGTGCCAGCAGTTACTCGACGGGGAGCTCTGGAAACACCATATATTTT. Translating gives CASSYSTGSSGNTIYF.

The chain joins TRBV7-6 to TRBJ2-1, with 15 bases fitting TRBD2. The V gene end was trimmed by 5 bases and the J gene end by 4 bases; junction bases not matched to a gene: 3. Germline V CDR1 and CDR2: SGHVS, FNYEAQ. The length of the CDR3 is 16 residues. CDR3 in amino acids: CASSIGTSGGYNEQFF. The CDR3 DNA is TGTGCCAGCAGCATAGGGACTAGCGGGGGGTACAATGAGCAGTTCTTC. Combining the CDR3 with reference TRBV7-6 and TRBJ2-1 gives the whole variable domain GAGVSQSPRYKVTKRGQDVALRCDPISGHVSLYWYRQALGQGPEFLTYFNYEAQQDKSGLPNDRFSAERPEGSISTLTIQRTEQRDSAMYRCASSIGTSGGYNEQFFGPGTRLTVL.

In this sample, this clone turned up a few times. This rearrangement joins TRBV19 to TRBJ1-2; 9 bases map to TRBD1. The trim removed 7 bases at V and 4 bases at J, leaving 7 bases unmatched. The CDR3 sequence is 14 residues long. Germline CDR1 LNHDA, CDR2 SQIVND (reference sequence). The CDR3 DNA reads as TGTGCCAGTACCAGAGACAGGGGGGCCTATGGCTACACCTTC. This translates into CASTRDRGAYGYTF.

The chain carries TRBV7-2 and TRBJ2-7; possibly TRBD2 for D (6 bases). V lost 1 base to trimming and J lost 3 bases, with 13 bases between them. Germline CDR1 SGHTA, CDR2 FQGNSA. The CDR3 has 15 amino acids. The CDR3 spells CASSLVSSGDYEQYF. DNA of the CDR3: TGTGCCAGCAGCTTAGTAAGTAGCGGAGACTACGAGCAGTACTTC.

The V call is TRBV28, the J call TRBJ1-4, with no clear D. Between the trimmed V and J ends, which lost 5 bases and 7 bases, there was a span of 11 bases. Germline-derived CDR1 and CDR2 are MDHEN and SYDVKM. The CDR3 contains 13 residues. CDR3 sequence reads: CASSPHVSEKLFF. CDR3 bases: TGTGCCAGCAGTCCCCATGTCAGTGAAAAACTGTTTTTT.

The sample holds a few counts of this clone. The gene calls are TRBV19 and TRBJ2-1; 8 nucleotides line up with TRBD2. The CDR3 runs 14 residues. J gave up 6 bases and V 5 bases, and 6 bases lay outside the gene matches. Germline lookup yields CDR1 LNHDA and CDR2 SQIVND (reference sequence). The CDR3 nucleotides are TGTGCCAGTAGTGGGACTAGTCCTCCCAATGAGCAGTTCTTC. This sequence encodes CASSGTSPPNEQFF.

The chain recombines TRBV12-5 with TRBJ2-3; 8 bases match TRBD1. There are 16 residues in the CDR3. The germline V gene encodes CDR1 LGHNT and CDR2 FRNRAP. V was clipped by 1 base and J by 1 base; unmatched bases: 4. The CDR3 spells CASGLASGQGTDTQYF. The CDR3 nucleotides are TGTGCTAGTGGTTTGGCTTCGGGACAGGGCACAGATACGCAGTATTTT.

The chain is built from TRBV28 and TRBJ1-3; TRBD1 is a possible D gene (6 bases). This CDR3 region has 15 residues. Trimming removed 3 bases at V and 2 bases at J, with 11 bases between. Germline V CDR1 and CDR2: MDHEN, SYDVKM. The CDR3 protein is CASSFLGGTGNTIYF. The CDR3 coding sequence is TGTGCCAGCAGTTTTTTAGGGGGTACTGGAAACACCATATATTTT.

CDR3 in amino acids: CASSLAGFDEQFF. In nucleotides, the CDR3 is TGCGCCAGCAGCTTGGCCGGGTTCGATGAGCAGTTCTTC. The chain uses TRBV5-1 and TRBJ2-1; D unclear. V lost 0 bases and J 8 bases, leaving 9 bases between the germline ends. The CDR3 totals 13 residues. The germline V gene has CDR1 SGHRS and CDR2 YFSETQ.

This chain links TRBV7-6 with TRBJ1-1, with 7 bases identical to TRBD1. This CDR3 has 17 residues. Germline V CDR1 and CDR2: SGHVS, FNYEAQ. V dropped 1 base and J dropped 4; count of bases not matched to a gene: 12. CDR3 region: CASSLVGTVEGATEAFF. The CDR3 DNA follows: TGTGCCAGCAGCTTAGTAGGGACGGTCGAGGGGGCCACTGAAGCTTTCTTT.

The rearrangement uses TRBV30 and TRBJ2-7, with a weak D call TRBD1 (5 bases). Germline V gives CDR1 GTSNPN, CDR2 SVGIG (reference sequence). This CDR3 contains 11 residues. V lost 3 bases and J 3 bases, leaving 6 bases between the germline ends. The CDR3 here is CAWSRDYEQYF. The CDR3 DNA sequence: TGTGCCTGGAGCAGGGACTACGAGCAGTACTTC.

V and J are TRBV9 and TRBJ2-2, with no clear D. CDR3 size: 16 residues. V was cut by 0 bases and J by 4 bases, with 13 bases left in between. Germline-derived CDR1 and CDR2 are SGDLS and YYNGEE. CDR3: CASSVATGASTGELFF. Written as DNA, the CDR3 is TGTGCCAGCAGCGTAGCTACCGGAGCAAGCACCGGGGAGCTGTTTTTT.

The V and J genes are TRBV9 and TRBJ1-3; 8 nucleotides align to TRBD1. V lost 2 bases, J lost 3 bases, and 1 base stayed unmatched. The CDR3 contains 14 residues. Germline V CDR1 and CDR2: SGDLS, YYNGEE. CDR3 nucleotide sequence: TGTGCCAGCAGCGTTGGACAGGGTGGAAACACCATATATTTT. Its translation: CASSVGQGGNTIYF.

This clone has a handful of counts. V and J are TRBV19 and TRBJ1-1; TRBD1 is a possible D gene (5 bases). The CDR3 length is 15 residues. Per germline, CDR1 LNHDA and CDR2 SQIVND (reference sequence). V gave up 3 bases and J gave up 3 bases, with 14 bases separating them. CDR3 nucleotides: TGTGCCAGTAGTATGGGGTACAGGTTGGACACTGAAGCTTTCTTT. Protein product: CASSMGYRLDTEAFF.

This sequence joins TRBV19 and TRBJ2-1; 8 bases fit TRBD2. The CDR3 loop spans 14 amino acids. Trimming cost V 9 bases and J 7 bases; bases outside gene matches: 11. Germline assignment: CDR1 LNHDA and CDR2 SQIVND (reference sequence). The CDR3 protein is CASTPAGDRNEQFF. Here the CDR3 DNA reads TGTGCCAGCACCCCAGCGGGAGACAGGAATGAGCAGTTCTTC.

The J gene is TRBJ1-3, the V gene TRBV7-2; unclear D gene. This CDR3 has 14 amino acids. V was shortened by 6 bases and J by 9 bases, with 18 bases between the two germline ends. Germline lookup yields CDR1 SGHTA and CDR2 FQGNSA. CDR3 loop: CASSSGFGVGTIYF. The CDR3 coding sequence is TGTGCCAGCAGTTCTGGGTTCGGGGTGGGCACCATATATTTT.

This chain uses TRBV5-6 with TRBJ2-2, with D possibly TRBD1 on 6 matching bases. The CDR3 loop spans 18 amino acids. Germline CDR1 is SGHDT and CDR2 is YYEEEE. Trimming removed 0 bases at V and 1 base at J, with 16 bases between. In nucleotides, the CDR3 is TGTGCCAGCAGCTTGGAGCTGGTTAGGGGGAAGAACACCGGGGAGCTGTTTTTT. It codes for CASSLELVRGKNTGELFF.

J is TRBJ2-7 and V is TRBV7-9; possible D gene TRBD2, 6 bases. The V end was cut by 5 bases, the J end by 3 bases, with 8 bases between. CDR3 length: 12 amino acids. Per germline, CDR1 SEHNR and CDR2 FQNEAQ (reference sequence). CDR3 bases: TGTGCCAGCAGCGGGGGGTACTACGAGCAGTACTTC. This gives the protein CASSGGYYEQYF.

The V call is TRBV5-6, the J call TRBJ2-7; D remains unclear. Germline CDR1 reads SGHDT; CDR2 reads YYEEEE. Trimming shortened V by 4 bases and J by 5 bases, and 19 bases separated the two germline ends. The CDR3 covers 15 residues. In DNA, the CDR3 is TGTGCCAGCAGCCTGAGCATCGGAGTAAGGAACGAGCAGTACTTC. Translating it yields CASSLSIGVRNEQYF.

This chain joins TRBV7-9 and TRBJ1-5, with a possible D match to TRBD1 (5 bases). The germline V and J ends were trimmed by 1 base and 1 base, with 8 bases remaining between them. Looked up from germline, CDR1 is SEHNR and CDR2 is FQNEAQ (reference sequence). The CDR3 length is 15 residues. The CDR3 loop reads CASSLGAGSNQPQHF. CDR3 nucleotide sequence: TGTGCCAGCAGCTTAGGGGCAGGGAGCAATCAGCCCCAGCATTTT.

Points on this clone: Other DNA variants within this sample encode the same CDR3. This chain joins TRBV18 and TRBJ2-2; the D gene is possibly TRBD1 (6 bases). The CDR3 has 14 amino acids. Per germline, CDR1 KGHSH and CDR2 LQKENI. With 3 bases removed from V and 1 base from J, the gap between germline ends came to 6 bases. Here the CDR3 DNA reads TGTGCCAGCTCACCGGACAGGAACACCGGGGAGCTGTTTTTT. Its translation: CASSPDRNTGELFF. The variable domain in full, completed from reference TRBV18 and TRBJ2-2, reads NAGVMQNPRHLVRRRGQEARLRCSPMKGHSHVYWYRQLPEEGLKFMVYLQKENIIDESGMPKERFSAEFPKEGPSILRIQQVVRGDSAAYFCASSPDRNTGELFFGEGSRLTVL.

This clone was detected once. The chain carries TRBV5-1 and TRBJ1-1; weak D call: TRBD1 (5 bases). The germline CDR1 and CDR2 sequences are SGHRS and YFSETQ. Trimming stripped 4 bases from V and 1 base from J, with 14 bases between. The CDR3 runs 15 residues. DNA of the CDR3: TGCGCCAGCAGCGTGACAGTCCCCCCGAACACTGAAGCTTTCTTT. It yields the protein CASSVTVPPNTEAFF.

This chain connects TRBV5-1 to TRBJ1-2; 9 bases align to TRBD1. Germline V gene sequence: CDR1 SGHRS, CDR2 YFSETQ. Trimming removed 4 bases from V and 12 bases from J; junction bases left unmatched: 7. CDR3 size: 12 residues. The CDR3, as DNA: TGCGCCAGCAGCCCTACGGGACAGGGAAACACCTTC. This translates into CASSPTGQGNTF. Looking up the rest from reference TRBV5-1 and TRBJ1-2 gives the full variable domain: KAGVTQTPRYLIKTRGQQVTLSCSPISGHRSVSWYQQTPGQGLQFLFEYFSETQRNKGNFPGRFSGRQFSNSRSEMNVSTLELGDSALYLCASSPTGQGNTFGSGTRLTVV.

The CDR3 loop reads CASSHRRRQSHEQYF. CDR3 nucleotides: TGTGCCAGCAGCCACCGAAGGCGACAGTCCCACGAGCAGTACTTC. This chain connects TRBV11-2 to TRBJ2-7, with D possibly TRBD1 on 5 matching bases. This CDR3 has 15 residues. CDR1 is SGHAT, CDR2 FQNNGV, per germline. The V end lost 5 bases, the J end lost 5 bases, and 19 bases lay between the germline ends.

The chain joins TRBV1 to TRBJ2-3; the table's D gene call, TRBD2, was not cross checked with the DNA. TRBV1 is a documented pseudogene. This CDR3 has 18 residues. CDR3: CTSSPSRTSGAHTDTQYF. The CDR3 DNA reads TGCACCAGCAGCCCAAGCAGGACTAGCGGGGCCCACACAGATACGCAGTATTTT.

J is TRBJ2-2 and V is TRBV7-2; D may be TRBD1 (6 bases). CDR3 length equals 15 residues. The V and J ends lost 5 bases and 3 bases respectively, with 13 bases between them. The germline gives CDR1 SGHTA, CDR2 FQGNSA. The CDR3 loop reads CASSPYRVDTGELFF. CDR3 coding DNA: TGTGCCAGCAGCCCTTACAGGGTCGACACCGGGGAGCTGTTTTTT.

V usage is TRBV19 and J usage is TRBJ1-2, with 9 bases that match TRBD1. Germline values: CDR1 LNHDA, CDR2 SQIVND (reference sequence). This CDR3 has 16 residues. V was pared by 5 bases and J by 0 bases, with 7 bases of the junction left unmatched. The CDR3 coding sequence is TGTGCCAGTAGTCCGGGACAGGGCCAAGCTAACTATGGCTACACCTTC. It codes for CASSPGQGQANYGYTF. The complete variable domain, with remaining parts taken from reference TRBV19 and TRBJ1-2, reads DGGITQSPKYLFRKEGQNVTLSCEQNLNHDAMYWYRQDPGQGLRLIYYSQIVNDFQKGDIAEGYSVSREKKESFPLTVTSAQKNPTAFYLCASSPGQGQANYGYTFGSGTRLTVV.

The V and J genes are TRBV23-1 and TRBJ1-2; 12 bases are a match to TRBD1. TRBV23-1 is an ORF, with its function uncertain. V shed 2 bases, J shed 7 bases, and the junction held 14 bases outside the gene matches. The length of the CDR3 is 18 residues. CDR3 nucleotide sequence: TGCGCCAGCAGTCAAGGATACAGCCGGGACAGGGGGCGACCTGGCTACACCTTC. Its translation is CASSQGYSRDRGRPGYTF.

The V call is TRBV6-4, the J call TRBJ2-2; no clear D. Germline V gene data show CDR1 as MRHNA and CDR2 as SNTAGT. The CDR3 consists of 13 residues. V was cut by 6 bases and J by 4 bases, with 9 bases left in between. The CDR3 reads CASSASGTGELFF. For the CDR3, the DNA is TGTGCCAGCAGCGCGTCCGGCACCGGGGAGCTGTTTTTT.

This clone was counted once. The V gene is TRBV7-2, the J gene TRBJ2-1, with 8 nucleotides matching TRBD2. This CDR3 is built from 15 residues. Germline loops: CDR1 SGHTA, CDR2 FQGNSA. V gave up 5 bases and J gave up 9 bases; unmatched junction bases: 12. The CDR3 DNA sequence: TGTGCCAGCAGCCGGCGCGGGGGGCATGGAAGTGAGCAGTTCTTC. Its protein product is CASSRRGGHGSEQFF.

The rearrangement joins TRBV2 to TRBJ2-2; TRBD1 matches 7 bases. In germline, CDR1 is SNHLY, CDR2 FYNNEI. This CDR3 comprises 14 residues. The V segment lost 6 bases and the J segment 5 bases; nucleotides outside the gene matches: 6. The CDR3 loop reads CASRADRDTGELFF. In DNA, the CDR3 is TGTGCCAGCAGGGCCGACAGGGATACCGGGGAGCTGTTTTTT. Variable domain in full (rest from reference TRBV2 and TRBJ2-2): EPEVTQTPSHQVTQMGQEVILRCVPISNHLYFYWYRQILGQKVEFLVSFYNNEISEKSEIFDDQFSVERPDGSNFTLKIRSTKLEDSAMYFCASRADRDTGELFFGEGSRLTVL.